These 11 T cell receptor beta chains were sequenced from one sample in a study of spatial heterogeneity in lung cancer. Time point reported: sample taken at primary tumor resection. TCRdb reprocessed the 5' RACE reads via MiXCR and lists one record per CDR3 protein. This sample has tens of thousands of distinct CDR3 sequences, with approximately 6% found just once. Sequences were derived from PBMCs, sampled at surgery. The receptors here all came from a female donor with early-stage non-small cell lung cancer.

This clonotype was seen many times. The CDR3 region is CASSQEDRGSYSRTF. The CDR3 bases are TGTGCCAGCAGCCAAGAGGACAGGGGGTCCTATAGTCGCACCTTC. The chain has TRBV3-1 and TRBJ1-2, with TRBD1 identical over 10 bases. The CDR3 is 15 amino acids. CDR1 and CDR2 (germline): LGHDT, YNNKEL (reference sequence). J lost 13 bases, V lost 0 bases, and 11 bases had no gene match.

A few counts support this clonotype. The gene calls are TRBV4-1 and TRBJ1-1; D might be TRBD1 (5 bases). The germline V and J ends were trimmed by 1 base and 0 bases, with 9 bases remaining between them. The CDR3 runs 15 residues. Germline CDR1 and CDR2: MGHRA and YSYEKL. CDR3 sequence: CASSQGRAMNTEAFF. DNA of the CDR3: TGCGCCAGCAGCCAAGGCAGGGCAATGAACACTGAAGCTTTCTTT.

This clonotype came up many times. This chain uses TRBV7-9 with TRBJ2-7, with D unresolved. CDR1 is SEHNR and CDR2 is FQNEAQ in the germline V gene (reference sequence). The CDR3 covers 14 residues. Trimming removed 1 base from V and 4 bases from J, with 11 bases in between. This CDR3 reads CASSLDGVEYEQYF. The CDR3 DNA sequence: TGTGCCAGCAGCTTAGACGGAGTAGAATACGAGCAGTACTTC.

This clonotype has just a few counts. V gene TRBV20-1 combines with J gene TRBJ1-5, with TRBD1 as a possible D gene (6 bases). The CDR3 totals 14 residues. V was clipped by 0 bases and J by 4 bases, with 10 bases between them. The germline gives CDR1 DFQATT, CDR2 SNEGSKA (reference sequence). The DNA of the CDR3 is TGCAGTGCTAGAGATATGCAGGGGAATCAGCCCCAGCATTTT. Encoded protein: CSARDMQGNQPQHF.

This clonotype was counted a few times. The chain links TRBV3-1 to TRBJ1-2; D is ambiguous. V was clipped by 4 bases and J by 4 bases, with 13 bases between them. CDR1 LGHDT and CDR2 YNNKEL come from the germline V gene (reference sequence). This CDR3 contains 14 residues. The CDR3 nucleotides are TGTGCCAGCAGCCCTTGGACGGGAGGCTATGGCTACACCTTC. Its protein product is CASSPWTGGYGYTF.

This clonotype was counted ten times or more. The CDR3 here is CASSPGTQGGDTQYF. DNA of the CDR3: TGTGCCAGCTCACCAGGGACACAGGGAGGAGATACGCAGTATTTT. This sequence joins TRBV18 and TRBJ2-3, with D perhaps being TRBD1 or TRBD2 (6 bases each). The germline V and J ends were trimmed by 2 bases and 5 bases, with 14 bases remaining between them. The CDR3 is made up of 15 amino acids. Germline V gene data show CDR1 as KGHSH and CDR2 as LQKENI.

At least ten counts were recorded for this clonotype. The genes are TRBV12-3 or TRBV12-4 and TRBJ2-7, with D unclear. The CDR3 loop spans 13 amino acids. The germline V and J ends were trimmed by 0 bases and 4 bases, with 7 bases remaining between them. The CDR3 DNA is TGTGCCAGCAGTTTAGCTGGGGATTACGAGCAGTACTTC. Residues: CASSLAGDYEQYF.

The chain joins TRBV9 to TRBJ2-5; D is uncertain. CDR1 is SGDLS, CDR2 YYNGEE, per germline. The CDR3 length is 15 residues. Trimming pared 5 bases from V and 5 bases from J, leaving 19 bases between. This CDR3 is CASSANGVGGETQYF. The CDR3 nucleotides read TGTGCCAGCAGTGCCAATGGAGTGGGTGGTGAGACCCAGTACTTC.

This chain uses TRBV5-1 with TRBJ2-3, with D perhaps being TRBD1 or TRBD2 (6 bases each). The length of the CDR3 is 15 residues. Trimming cost V 0 bases and J 6 bases, with 14 bases left between them. CDR1 and CDR2 from the germline V gene are SGHRS and YFSETQ. The CDR3 protein is CASSLVGGPGDTQYF. The DNA for the CDR3 is TGCGCCAGCAGCTTGGTAGGGGGGCCAGGGGATACGCAGTATTTT.

The chain carries TRBV7-3 and TRBJ1-1; 7 bases are a match to TRBD1. Germline loops: CDR1 SGHTA, CDR2 FQGTGA. The length of the CDR3 is 14 residues. The junction had 2 bases not matched to a gene; V was cut back by 0 bases and J by 4 bases. CDR3 amino acids: CASSLTRDSTEAFF. In DNA form, the CDR3 reads TGTGCCAGCAGCTTAACCCGGGACAGCACTGAAGCTTTCTTT.

The chain uses TRBV11-2 and TRBJ2-2; D may be TRBD2 (6 bases). The V gene lost 6 bases and the J gene lost 3 bases, with 14 bases spanning the gap. The germline V gene encodes CDR1 SGHAT and CDR2 FQNNGV. This CDR3 has 15 residues. The CDR3: CASSLWGVDTGELFF. DNA for the CDR3: TGTGCCAGCAGTCTTTGGGGGGTCGACACCGGGGAGCTGTTTTTT.